The clone carrying this T cell receptor beta chain was picked up one time. The antigen is unknown. This entry comes from a study of T cell repertoires in cytomegalovirus infection. For the study at large: From public TCR beta signatures came an indication of both CMV infection and matching HLA type. General study findings and limits: Clonotypes of TCR beta that were HLA-C-restricted and CMV-specific dominated the ex vivo response.

Germline lookup yields CDR1 SGHRS and CDR2 YFSETQ. This CDR3 has 15 residues. V lost 1 base and J lost 2, with 10 bases in between. MiXCR was run by TCRdb on the reads, yielding one entry per CDR3 protein. The sample includes 800,000 to 950,000 distinct CDR3 sequences, approximately 29% of them seen just once. The chain recombines TRBV5-1 with TRBJ2-1; D not certain. The source material was cultured CD8+ T cells from PBMCs, sampled from culture after CMV antigen stimulation. This sequence was found in a human donor in good health (CMV status not recorded). Some clones in this sample may be carry-over from other donors' samples. The CDR3 sequence: CASSLLKGPYNEQFF. CDR3 in DNA: TGCGCCAGCAGCTTGTTAAAAGGGCCCTACAATGAGCAGTTCTTC.